This T cell receptor beta chain was recorded in a study of siplizumab effects on memory and regulatory T cells. Notes on this clone: What it binds is not known. Other DNA sequences within the sample encode an identical CDR3.

Germline V lookup: CDR1 SEHNR, CDR2 FQNEAQ (reference sequence). The V gene end was trimmed by 5 bases and the J gene end by 2 bases; junction bases not matched to a gene: 4. This CDR3 comprises 14 residues. Cells of the mixed lymphocyte reaction were cocultured at 37 degrees C for five to seven days. The method was immunoSEQ multiplex PCR; TCRdb's version includes in-frame clones alone and lacks a portion of them. The table includes about 12,000 clones, 40% detected once. The sequenced sample consisted of CFSE-low (dividing) CD8+ T cells sorted from an allogeneic mixed lymphocyte reaction. This TCR was recovered from a human donor in good health; the cells came from an allogeneic mixed lymphocyte reaction. This sequence joins TRBV7-9 and TRBJ1-2; 8 positions match TRBD1. In DNA form, the CDR3 reads TGTGCCAGCAGCCCCGGACAGGGAAACTATGGCTACACCTTC. Translated, it gives CASSPGQGNYGYTF.